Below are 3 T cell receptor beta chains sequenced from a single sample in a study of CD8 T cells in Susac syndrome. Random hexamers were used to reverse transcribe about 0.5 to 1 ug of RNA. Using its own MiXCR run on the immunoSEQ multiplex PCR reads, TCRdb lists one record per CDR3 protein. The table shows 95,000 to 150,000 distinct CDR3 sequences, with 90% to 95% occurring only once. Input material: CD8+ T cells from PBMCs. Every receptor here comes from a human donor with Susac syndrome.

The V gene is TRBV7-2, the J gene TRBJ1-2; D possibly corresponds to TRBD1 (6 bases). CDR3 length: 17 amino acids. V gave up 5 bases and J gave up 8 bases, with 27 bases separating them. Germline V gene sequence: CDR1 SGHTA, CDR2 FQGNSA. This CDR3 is CASSPRAGAEIARGYTF. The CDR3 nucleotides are TGTGCCAGCAGCCCCCGGGCAGGGGCCGAAATCGCTCGGGGCTACACCTTC. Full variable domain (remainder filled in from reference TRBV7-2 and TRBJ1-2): GAGVSQSPSNKVTEKGKDVELRCDPISGHTALYWYRQSLGQGLEFLIYFQGNSAPDKSGLPSDRFSAERTGGSVSTLTIQRTQQEDSAVYLCASSPRAGAEIARGYTFGSGTRLTVV.

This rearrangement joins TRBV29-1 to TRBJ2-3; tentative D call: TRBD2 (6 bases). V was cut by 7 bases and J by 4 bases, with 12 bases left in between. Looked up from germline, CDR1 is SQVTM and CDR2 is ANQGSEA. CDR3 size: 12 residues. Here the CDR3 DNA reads TGCAGCGCTTGGCGGGGTCCAGATACGCAGTATTTT. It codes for CSAWRGPDTQYF.

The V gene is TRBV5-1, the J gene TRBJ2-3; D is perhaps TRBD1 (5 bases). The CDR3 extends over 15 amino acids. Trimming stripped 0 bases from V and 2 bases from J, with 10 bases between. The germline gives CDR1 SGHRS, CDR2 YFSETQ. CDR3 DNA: TGCGCCAGCAGCTTGGAGGGGTTGGCCACAGATACGCAGTATTTT. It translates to CASSLEGLATDTQYF.